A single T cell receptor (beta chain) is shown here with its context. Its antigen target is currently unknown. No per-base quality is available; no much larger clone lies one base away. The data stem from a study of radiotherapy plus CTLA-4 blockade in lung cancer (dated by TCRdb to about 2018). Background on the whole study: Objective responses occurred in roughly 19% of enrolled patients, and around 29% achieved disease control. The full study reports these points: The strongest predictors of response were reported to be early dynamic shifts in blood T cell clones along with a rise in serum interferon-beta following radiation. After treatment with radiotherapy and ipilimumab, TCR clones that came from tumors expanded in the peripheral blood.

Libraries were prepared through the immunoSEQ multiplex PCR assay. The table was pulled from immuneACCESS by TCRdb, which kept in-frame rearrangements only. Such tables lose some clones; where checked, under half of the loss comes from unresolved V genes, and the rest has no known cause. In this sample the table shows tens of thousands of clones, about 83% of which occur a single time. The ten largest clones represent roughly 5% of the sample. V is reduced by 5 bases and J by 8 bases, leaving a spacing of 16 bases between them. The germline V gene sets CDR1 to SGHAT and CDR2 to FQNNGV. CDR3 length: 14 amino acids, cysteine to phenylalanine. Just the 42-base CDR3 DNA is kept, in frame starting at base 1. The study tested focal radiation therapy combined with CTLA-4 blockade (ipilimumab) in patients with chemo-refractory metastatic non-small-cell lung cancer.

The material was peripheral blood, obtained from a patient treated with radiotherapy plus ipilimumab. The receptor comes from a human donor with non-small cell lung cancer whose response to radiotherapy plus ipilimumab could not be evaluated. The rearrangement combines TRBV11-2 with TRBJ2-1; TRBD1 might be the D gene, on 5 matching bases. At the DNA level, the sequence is TGTGCCAGCAGCCTTAATGCAGGGTACCATGAGCAGTTCTTC. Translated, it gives CASSLNAGYHEQFF.